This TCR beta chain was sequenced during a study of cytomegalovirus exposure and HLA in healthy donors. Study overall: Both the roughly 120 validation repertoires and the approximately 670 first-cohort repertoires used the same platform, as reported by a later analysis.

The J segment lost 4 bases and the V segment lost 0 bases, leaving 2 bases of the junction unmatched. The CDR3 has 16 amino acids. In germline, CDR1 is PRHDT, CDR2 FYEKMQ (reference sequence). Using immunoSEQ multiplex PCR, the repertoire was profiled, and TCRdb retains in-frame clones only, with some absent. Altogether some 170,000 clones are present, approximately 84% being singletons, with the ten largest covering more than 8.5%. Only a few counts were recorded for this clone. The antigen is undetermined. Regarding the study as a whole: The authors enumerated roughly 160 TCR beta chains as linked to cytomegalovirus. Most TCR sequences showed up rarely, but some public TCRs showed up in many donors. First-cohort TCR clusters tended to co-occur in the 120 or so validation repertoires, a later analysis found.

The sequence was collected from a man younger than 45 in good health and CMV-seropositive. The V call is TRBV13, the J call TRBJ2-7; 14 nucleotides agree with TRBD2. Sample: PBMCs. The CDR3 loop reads CASSLGTSGGAYEQYF. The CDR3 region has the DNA TGTGCCAGCAGCTTAGGGACTAGCGGGGGGGCGTACGAGCAGTACTTC.